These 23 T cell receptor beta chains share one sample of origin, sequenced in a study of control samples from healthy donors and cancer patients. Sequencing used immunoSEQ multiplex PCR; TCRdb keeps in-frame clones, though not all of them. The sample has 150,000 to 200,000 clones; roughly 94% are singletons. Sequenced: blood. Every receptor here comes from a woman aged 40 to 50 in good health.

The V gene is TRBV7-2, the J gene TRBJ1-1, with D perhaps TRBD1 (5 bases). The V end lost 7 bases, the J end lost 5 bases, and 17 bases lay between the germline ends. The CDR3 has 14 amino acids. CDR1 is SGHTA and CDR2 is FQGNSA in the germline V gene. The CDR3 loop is CASTPWVGGTEAFF. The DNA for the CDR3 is TGTGCCAGCACTCCATGGGTTGGGGGGACTGAAGCTTTCTTT. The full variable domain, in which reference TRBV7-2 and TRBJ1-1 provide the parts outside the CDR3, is GAGVSQSPSNKVTEKGKDVELRCDPISGHTALYWYRQSLGQGLEFLIYFQGNSAPDKSGLPSDRFSAERTGGSVSTLTIQRTQQEDSAVYLCASTPWVGGTEAFFGQGTRLTVV.

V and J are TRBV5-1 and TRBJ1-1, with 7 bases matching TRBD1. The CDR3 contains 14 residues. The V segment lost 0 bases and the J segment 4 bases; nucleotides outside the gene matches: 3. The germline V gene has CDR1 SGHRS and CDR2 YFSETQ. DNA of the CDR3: TGCGCCAGCAGCTTGGCCCCAGGGGGCACTGAAGCTTTCTTT. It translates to CASSLAPGGTEAFF.

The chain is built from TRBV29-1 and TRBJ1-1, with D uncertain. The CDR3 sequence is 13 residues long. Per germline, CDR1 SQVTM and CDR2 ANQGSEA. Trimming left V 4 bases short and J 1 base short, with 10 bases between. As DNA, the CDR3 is TGCAGCGTTGGCGTGGTAACGAACACTGAAGCTTTCTTT. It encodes CSVGVVTNTEAFF.

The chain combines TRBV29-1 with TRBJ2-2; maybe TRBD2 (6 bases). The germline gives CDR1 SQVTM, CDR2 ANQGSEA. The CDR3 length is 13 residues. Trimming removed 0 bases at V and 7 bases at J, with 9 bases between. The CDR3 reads CSVEEASVGELFF. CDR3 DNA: TGCAGCGTTGAAGAGGCTAGCGTCGGGGAGCTGTTTTTT.

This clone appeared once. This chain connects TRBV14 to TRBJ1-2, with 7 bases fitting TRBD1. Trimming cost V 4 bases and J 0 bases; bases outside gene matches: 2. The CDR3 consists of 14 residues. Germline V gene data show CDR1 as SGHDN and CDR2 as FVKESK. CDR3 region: CASSLGTANYGYTF. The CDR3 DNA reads TGTGCCAGCAGCCTGGGGACAGCTAACTATGGCTACACCTTC.

CDR3 residues: CAIRTESSYEQYF. DNA for the CDR3: TGTGCCATCCGCACGGAAAGCTCCTACGAGCAGTACTTC. This chain joins TRBV10-3 and TRBJ2-7; D unclear. The CDR3 has 13 amino acids. Looked up from germline, CDR1 is ENHRY and CDR2 is SYGVKD. V lost 8 bases and J 0 bases, leaving 11 bases between the germline ends.

The CDR3 bases are TGTGCCAGCAGCCCCGAGGCGGGACGTTTGATGTCTCCCCTCCACTTT. Its protein is CASSPEAGRLMSPLHF. V is TRBV5-6 and J is TRBJ1-6; TRBD1 is a possible D gene (5 bases). The CDR3 is 16 residues long. The germline CDR1 and CDR2 sequences are SGHDT and YYEEEE. V lost 4 bases, J lost 13 bases, and 24 bases lay in between.

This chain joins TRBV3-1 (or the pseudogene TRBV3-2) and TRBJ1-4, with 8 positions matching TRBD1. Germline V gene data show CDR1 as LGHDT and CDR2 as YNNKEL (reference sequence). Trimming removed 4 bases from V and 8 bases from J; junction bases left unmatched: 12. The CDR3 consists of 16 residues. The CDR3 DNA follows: TGTGCCAGCAGCCCCACCGACAGGGGAGGTTGGGAAAAACTGTTTTTT. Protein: CASSPTDRGGWEKLFF.

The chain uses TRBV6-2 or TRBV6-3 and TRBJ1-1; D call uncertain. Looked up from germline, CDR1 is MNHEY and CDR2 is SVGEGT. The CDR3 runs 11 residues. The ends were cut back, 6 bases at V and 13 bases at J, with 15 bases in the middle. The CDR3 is CASSPRQVVFF. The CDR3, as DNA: TGTGCCAGCAGCCCAAGACAAGTTGTTTTCTTT.

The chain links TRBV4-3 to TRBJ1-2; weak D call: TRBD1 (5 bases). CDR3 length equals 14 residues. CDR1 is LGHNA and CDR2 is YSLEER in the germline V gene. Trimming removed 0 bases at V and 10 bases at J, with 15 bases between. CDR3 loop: CASSQDMGEAAYTF. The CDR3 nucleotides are TGCGCCAGCAGCCAAGATATGGGGGAAGCTGCCTACACCTTC.

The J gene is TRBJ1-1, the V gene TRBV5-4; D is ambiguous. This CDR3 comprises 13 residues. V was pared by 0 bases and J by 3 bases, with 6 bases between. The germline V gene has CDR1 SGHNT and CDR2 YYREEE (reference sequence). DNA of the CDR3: TGTGCCAGCAGCTTGGATAGGTACACTGAAGCTTTCTTT. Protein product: CASSLDRYTEAFF.

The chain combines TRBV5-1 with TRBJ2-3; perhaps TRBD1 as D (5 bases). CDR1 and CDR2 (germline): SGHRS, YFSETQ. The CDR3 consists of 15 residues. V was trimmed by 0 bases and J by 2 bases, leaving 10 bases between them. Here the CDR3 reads CASSLDRSPTDTQYF. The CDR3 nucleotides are TGCGCCAGCAGCTTGGACAGGTCCCCCACAGATACGCAGTATTTT.

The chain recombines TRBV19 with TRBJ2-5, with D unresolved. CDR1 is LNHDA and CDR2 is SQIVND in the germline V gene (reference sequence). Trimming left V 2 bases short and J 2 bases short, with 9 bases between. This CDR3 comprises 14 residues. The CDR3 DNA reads TGTGCCAGTAGTATACGACCCGGACAAGAGACCCAGTACTTC. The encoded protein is CASSIRPGQETQYF.

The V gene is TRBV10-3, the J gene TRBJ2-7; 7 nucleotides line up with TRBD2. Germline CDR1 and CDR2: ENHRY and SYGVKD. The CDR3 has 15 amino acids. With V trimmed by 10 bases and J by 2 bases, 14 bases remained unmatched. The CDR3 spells CANARESGIAYEQYF. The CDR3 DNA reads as TGTGCCAACGCGCGGGAGAGCGGGATCGCCTACGAGCAGTACTTC.

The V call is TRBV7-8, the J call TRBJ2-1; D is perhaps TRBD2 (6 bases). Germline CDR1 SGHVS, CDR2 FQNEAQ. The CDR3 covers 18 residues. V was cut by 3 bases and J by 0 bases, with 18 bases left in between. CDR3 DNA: TGTGCCAGCAGCTTTGGGGGGATATGGGATAGCTCCTACAATGAGCAGTTCTTC. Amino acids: CASSFGGIWDSSYNEQFF.

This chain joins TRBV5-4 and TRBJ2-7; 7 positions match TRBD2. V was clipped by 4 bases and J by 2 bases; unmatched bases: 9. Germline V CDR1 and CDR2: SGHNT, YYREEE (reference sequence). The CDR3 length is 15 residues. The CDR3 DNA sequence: TGTGCCAGCAGCGGGGGGGACTTCCAACCCTACGAGCAGTACTTC. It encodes CASSGGDFQPYEQYF.

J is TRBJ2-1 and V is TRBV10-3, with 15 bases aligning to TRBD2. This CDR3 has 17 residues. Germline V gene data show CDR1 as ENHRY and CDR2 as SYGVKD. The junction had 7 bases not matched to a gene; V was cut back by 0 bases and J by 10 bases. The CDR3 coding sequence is TGTGCCATCAGTGAGTCGAAGTTTGGGACTAGCGGGGGGGAGCAGTTCTTC. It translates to CAISESKFGTSGGEQFF.

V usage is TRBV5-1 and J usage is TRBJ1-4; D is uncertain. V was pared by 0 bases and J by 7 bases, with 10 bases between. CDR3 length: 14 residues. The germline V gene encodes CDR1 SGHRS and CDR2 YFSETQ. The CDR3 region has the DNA TGCGCCAGCAGCTTGGGAGGGCTGGGTGAAAAACTGTTTTTT. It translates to CASSLGGLGEKLFF. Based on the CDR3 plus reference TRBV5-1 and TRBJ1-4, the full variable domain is KAGVTQTPRYLIKTRGQQVTLSCSPISGHRSVSWYQQTPGQGLQFLFEYFSETQRNKGNFPGRFSGRQFSNSRSEMNVSTLELGDSALYLCASSLGGLGEKLFFGSGTQLSVL.

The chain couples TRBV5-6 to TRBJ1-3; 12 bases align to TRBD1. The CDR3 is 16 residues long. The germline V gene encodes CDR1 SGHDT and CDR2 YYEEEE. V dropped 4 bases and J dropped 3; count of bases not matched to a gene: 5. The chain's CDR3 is CASSQGQGARGNTIYF. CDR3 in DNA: TGTGCCAGCAGCCAGGGACAGGGGGCGCGTGGAAACACCATATATTTT.

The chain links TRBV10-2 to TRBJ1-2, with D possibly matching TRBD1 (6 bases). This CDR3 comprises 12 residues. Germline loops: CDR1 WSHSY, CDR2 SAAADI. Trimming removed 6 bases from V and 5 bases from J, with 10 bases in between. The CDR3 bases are TGCGCCAGCAGAGCAACAGGGTATGGCTACACCTTC. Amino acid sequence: CASRATGYGYTF.

In DNA, the CDR3 is TGTGCCAGCAGCTATTTACTCTCCTATGGCTACACCTTC. It translates to CASSYLLSYGYTF. The chain uses TRBV12-3 or TRBV12-4 and TRBJ1-2; D not certain. The V end lost 6 bases, the J end lost 4 bases, and 12 bases lay between the germline ends. This CDR3 has 13 amino acids.

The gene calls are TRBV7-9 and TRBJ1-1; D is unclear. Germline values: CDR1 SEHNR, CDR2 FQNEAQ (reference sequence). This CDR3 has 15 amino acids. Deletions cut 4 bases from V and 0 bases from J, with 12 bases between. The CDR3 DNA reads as TGTGCCAGCAGCTCAGGACTGTACATGAACACTGAAGCTTTCTTT. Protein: CASSSGLYMNTEAFF.

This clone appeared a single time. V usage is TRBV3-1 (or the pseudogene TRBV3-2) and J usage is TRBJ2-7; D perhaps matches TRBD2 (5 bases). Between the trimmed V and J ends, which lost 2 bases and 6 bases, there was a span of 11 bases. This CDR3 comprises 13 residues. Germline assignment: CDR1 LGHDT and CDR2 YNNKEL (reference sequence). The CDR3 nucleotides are TGTGCCAGCAGCCAAACTCCAGAGGGCGAGCAGTACTTC. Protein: CASSQTPEGEQYF.